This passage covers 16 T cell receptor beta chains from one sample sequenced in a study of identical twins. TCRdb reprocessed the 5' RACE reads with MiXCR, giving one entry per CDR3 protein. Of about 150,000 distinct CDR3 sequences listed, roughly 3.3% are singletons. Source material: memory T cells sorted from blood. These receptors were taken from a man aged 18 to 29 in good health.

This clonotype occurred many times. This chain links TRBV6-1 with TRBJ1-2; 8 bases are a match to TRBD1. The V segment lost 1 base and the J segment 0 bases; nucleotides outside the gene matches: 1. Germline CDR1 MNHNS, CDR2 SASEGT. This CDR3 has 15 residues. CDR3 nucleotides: TGTGCCAGCAGTGAAGGGGGACAGGCTAACTATGGCTACACCTTC. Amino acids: CASSEGGQANYGYTF.

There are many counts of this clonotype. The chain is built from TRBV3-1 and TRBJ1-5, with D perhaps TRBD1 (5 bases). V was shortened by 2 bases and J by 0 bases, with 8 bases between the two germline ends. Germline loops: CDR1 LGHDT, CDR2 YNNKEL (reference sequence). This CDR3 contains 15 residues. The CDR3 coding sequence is TGTGCCAGCAGCCAAAGGGGACTTAGCAATCAGCCCCAGCATTTT. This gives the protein CASSQRGLSNQPQHF.

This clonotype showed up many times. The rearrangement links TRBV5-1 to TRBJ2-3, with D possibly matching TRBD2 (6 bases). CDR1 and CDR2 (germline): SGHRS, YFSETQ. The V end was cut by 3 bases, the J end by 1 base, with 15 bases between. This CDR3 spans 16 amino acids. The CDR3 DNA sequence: TGCGCCAGCAGCTCTACAATTAGCGGCGGCACAGATACGCAGTATTTT. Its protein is CASSSTISGGTDTQYF.

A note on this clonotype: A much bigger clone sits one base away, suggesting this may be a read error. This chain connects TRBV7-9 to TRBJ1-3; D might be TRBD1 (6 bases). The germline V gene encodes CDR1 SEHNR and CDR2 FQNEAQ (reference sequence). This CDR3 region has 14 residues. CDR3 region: CSSSFQGSGNTIYF. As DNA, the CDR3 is TGTTCCAGCAGCTTCCAGGGGTCTGGAAACACCATATATTTT. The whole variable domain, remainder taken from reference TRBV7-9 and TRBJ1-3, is DTGVSQNPRHKITKRGQNVTFRCDPISEHNRLYWYRQTLGQGPEFLTYFQNEAQLEKSRLLSDRFSAERPKGSFSTLEIQRTEQGDSAMYLCSSSFQGSGNTIYFGEGSWLTVV.

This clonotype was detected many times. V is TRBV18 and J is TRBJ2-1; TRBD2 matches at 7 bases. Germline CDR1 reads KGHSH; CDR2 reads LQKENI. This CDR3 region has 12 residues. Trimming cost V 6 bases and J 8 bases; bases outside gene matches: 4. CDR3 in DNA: TGTGCCAGCTCCCCGGGGGGATATGAGCAGTTCTTC. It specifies CASSPGGYEQFF.

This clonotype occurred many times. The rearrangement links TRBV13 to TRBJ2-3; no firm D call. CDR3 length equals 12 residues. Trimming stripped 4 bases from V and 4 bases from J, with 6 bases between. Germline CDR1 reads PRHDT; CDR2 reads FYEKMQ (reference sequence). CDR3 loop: CASSSHPDTQYF. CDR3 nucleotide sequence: TGTGCCAGCAGCTCCCACCCAGATACGCAGTATTTT.

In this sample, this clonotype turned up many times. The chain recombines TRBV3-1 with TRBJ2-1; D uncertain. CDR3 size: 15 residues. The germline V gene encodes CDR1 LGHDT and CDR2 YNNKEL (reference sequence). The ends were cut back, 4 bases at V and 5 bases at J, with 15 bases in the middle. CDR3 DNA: TGTGCCAGCAGCCGTAAGGCCCTAGGGAACAATGAGCAGTTCTTC. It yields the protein CASSRKALGNNEQFF.

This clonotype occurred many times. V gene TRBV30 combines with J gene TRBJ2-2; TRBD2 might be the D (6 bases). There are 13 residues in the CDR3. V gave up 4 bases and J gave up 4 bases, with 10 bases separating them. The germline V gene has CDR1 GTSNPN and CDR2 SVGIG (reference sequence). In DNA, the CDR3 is TGTGCCTGGACTCTTAGCGGCACCGGGGAGCTGTTTTTT. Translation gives CAWTLSGTGELFF.

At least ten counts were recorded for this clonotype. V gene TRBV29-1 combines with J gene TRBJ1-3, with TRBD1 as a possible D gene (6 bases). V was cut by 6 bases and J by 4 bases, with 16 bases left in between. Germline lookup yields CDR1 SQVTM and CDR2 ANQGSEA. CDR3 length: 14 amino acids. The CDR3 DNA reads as TGCAGCGTCTTACCGGGGGGGGCGGGAAACACCATATATTTT. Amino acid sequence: CSVLPGGAGNTIYF.

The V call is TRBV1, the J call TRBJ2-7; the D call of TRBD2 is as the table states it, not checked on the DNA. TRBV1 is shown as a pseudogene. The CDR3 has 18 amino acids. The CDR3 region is CTSSRTGLAIRLLYEQYV. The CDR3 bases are TGCACCAGCAGCCGTACGGGACTAGCGATCCGATTGCTCTACGAGCAGTACGTC.

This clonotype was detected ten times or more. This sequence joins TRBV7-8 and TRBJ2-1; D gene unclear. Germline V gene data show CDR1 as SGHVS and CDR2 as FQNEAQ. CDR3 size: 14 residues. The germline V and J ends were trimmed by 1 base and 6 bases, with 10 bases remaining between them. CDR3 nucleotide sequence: TGTGCCAGCAGCTTAGTCACTAACGCCAATGAGCAGTTCTTC. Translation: CASSLVTNANEQFF.

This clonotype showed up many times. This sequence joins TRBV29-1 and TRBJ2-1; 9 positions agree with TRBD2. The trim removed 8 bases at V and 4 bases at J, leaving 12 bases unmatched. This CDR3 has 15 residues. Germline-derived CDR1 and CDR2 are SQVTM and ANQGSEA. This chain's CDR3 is CSLSLGAGGYNEQFF. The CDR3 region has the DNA TGCAGCTTAAGCTTGGGAGCGGGAGGTTACAATGAGCAGTTCTTC.

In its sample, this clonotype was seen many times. CDR3 DNA: TGTGCCAGCAGTTGGACTAGCGGGAGGGCCTCGAACACCGGGGAGCTGTTTTTT. Translated: CASSWTSGRASNTGELFF. This chain uses TRBV6-5 with TRBJ2-2; 15 bases are a match to TRBD2. The CDR3 spans 18 residues. Trimming at V came to 4 bases and at J to 0 bases, leaving 3 bases not matched to a gene. Germline CDR1 and CDR2: MNHEY and SVGAGI.

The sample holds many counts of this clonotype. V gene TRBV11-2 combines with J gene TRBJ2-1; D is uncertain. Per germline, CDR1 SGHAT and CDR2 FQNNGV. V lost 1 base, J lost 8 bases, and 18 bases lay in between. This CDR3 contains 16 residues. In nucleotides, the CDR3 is TGTGCCAGCAGCTTAGGGGTAGCCGGTTTTATCGATGAGCAGTTCTTC. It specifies CASSLGVAGFIDEQFF.

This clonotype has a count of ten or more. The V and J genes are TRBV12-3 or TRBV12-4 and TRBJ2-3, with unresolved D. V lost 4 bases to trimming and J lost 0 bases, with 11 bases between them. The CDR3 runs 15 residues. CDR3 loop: CASSSRARSTDTQYF. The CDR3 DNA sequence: TGTGCCAGCAGTTCACGGGCCAGGAGCACAGATACGCAGTATTTT.

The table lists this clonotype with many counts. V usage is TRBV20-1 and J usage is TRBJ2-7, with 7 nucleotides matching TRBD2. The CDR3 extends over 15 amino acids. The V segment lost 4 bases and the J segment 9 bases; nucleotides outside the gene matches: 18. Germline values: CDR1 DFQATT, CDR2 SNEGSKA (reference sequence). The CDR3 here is CSAIPSSAGMVGQYF. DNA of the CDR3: TGCAGTGCTATCCCCTCCTCAGCGGGAATGGTAGGGCAGTACTTC.